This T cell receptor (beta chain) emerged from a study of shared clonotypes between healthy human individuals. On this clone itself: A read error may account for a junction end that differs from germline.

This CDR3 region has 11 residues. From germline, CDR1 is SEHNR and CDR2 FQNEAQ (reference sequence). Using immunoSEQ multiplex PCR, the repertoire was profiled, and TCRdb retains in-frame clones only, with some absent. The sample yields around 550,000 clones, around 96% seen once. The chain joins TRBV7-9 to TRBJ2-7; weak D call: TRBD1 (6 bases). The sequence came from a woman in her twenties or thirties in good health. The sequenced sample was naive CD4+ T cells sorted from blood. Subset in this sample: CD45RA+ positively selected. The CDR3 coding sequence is TGTGCCAGCAGCTCAACAGGGCTCATGGACTTC. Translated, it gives CASSSTGLMDF.